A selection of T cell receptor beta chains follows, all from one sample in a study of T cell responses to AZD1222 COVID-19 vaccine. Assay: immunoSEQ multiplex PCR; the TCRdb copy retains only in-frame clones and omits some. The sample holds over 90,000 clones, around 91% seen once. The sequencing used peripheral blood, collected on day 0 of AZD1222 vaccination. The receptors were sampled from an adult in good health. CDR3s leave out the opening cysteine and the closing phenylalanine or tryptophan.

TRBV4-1 ASSQDLRQLGH
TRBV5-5 ASSYGTGGHQPQH
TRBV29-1 SVVQGSETQY
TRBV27 ASSRGTSITHEQF
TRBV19 ASSTDRGQGNTEAF
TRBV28 ASSPGTKRAQPQH
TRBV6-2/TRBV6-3 ASSYKQRSEKLF
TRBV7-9 ASSLFPGQGDYGYT
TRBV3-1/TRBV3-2 ASSQVTGGEQY
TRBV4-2 ASSQGGVNYGYT
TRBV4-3 ASRHQKGQTYEQY
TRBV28 ASSRDPYSNQPQH
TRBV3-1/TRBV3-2 ASSQVALGVGEAF
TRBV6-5 ASSPGLGETQY
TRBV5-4 ASSERTAYTDTQY
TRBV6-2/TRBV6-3 ASSQGRGYT
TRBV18 ASSPYGQANSYGYT
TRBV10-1 ASSESGGPGEQF
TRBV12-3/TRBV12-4 ASSSGVGETQY
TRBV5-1 ASSRGGITDTQY
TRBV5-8 ASSFWTGGYT
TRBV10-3 AIRKQGRDTEAF
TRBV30 AWSAGVGPQH
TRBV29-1 SVGGLFYNEQF
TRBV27 ASGRDRENTEAF
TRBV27 ASSFQGLAGGPNEQF
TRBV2 ASSVLDRTNYGYT
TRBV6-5 ASSPDASSYEQY
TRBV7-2 ASSLGGAGVGEKLF
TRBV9 ASSVGGRGDQPQH
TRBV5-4 ASSLGPETYEQY
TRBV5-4 ASSLWGHDEQF
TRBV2 AMRQANTEAF
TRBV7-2 ASSLNPDEKLF
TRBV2 ASRWGRSNTEAF
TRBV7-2 ASSSGLAGETQY
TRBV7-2 ASSLARLERGGLKTQY
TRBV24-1 ATSVGSGGLAETQY
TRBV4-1 ASSQVTAPDYGYT
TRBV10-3 AISEERSGGTTGELF
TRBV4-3 ASSQEPGQGFYEQY